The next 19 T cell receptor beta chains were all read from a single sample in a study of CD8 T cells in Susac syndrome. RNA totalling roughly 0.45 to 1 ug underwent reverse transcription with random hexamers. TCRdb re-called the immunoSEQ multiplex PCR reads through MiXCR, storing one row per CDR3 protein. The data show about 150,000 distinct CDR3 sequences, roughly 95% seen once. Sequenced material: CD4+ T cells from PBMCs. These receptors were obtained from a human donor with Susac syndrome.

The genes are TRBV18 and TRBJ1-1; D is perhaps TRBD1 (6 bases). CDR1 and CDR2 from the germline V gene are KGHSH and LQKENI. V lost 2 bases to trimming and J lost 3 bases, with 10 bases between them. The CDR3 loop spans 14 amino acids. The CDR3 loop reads CASSPIAGDTEAFF. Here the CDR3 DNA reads TGTGCCAGCTCACCAATCGCAGGGGACACTGAAGCTTTCTTT.

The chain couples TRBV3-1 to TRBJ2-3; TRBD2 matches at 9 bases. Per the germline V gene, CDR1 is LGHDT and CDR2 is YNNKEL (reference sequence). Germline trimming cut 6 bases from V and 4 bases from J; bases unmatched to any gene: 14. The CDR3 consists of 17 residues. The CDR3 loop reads CASRLEKGGGASDTQYF. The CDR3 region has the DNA TGTGCCAGCAGACTAGAGAAGGGCGGGGGGGCCTCAGATACGCAGTATTTT.

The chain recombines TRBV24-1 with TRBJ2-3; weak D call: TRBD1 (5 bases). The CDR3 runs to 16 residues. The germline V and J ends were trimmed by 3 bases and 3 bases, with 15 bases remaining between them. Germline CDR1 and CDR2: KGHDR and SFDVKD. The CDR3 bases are TGTGCCACCAGTGATCCCAATCCCTCAGGGACAGATACGCAGTATTTT. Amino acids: CATSDPNPSGTDTQYF.

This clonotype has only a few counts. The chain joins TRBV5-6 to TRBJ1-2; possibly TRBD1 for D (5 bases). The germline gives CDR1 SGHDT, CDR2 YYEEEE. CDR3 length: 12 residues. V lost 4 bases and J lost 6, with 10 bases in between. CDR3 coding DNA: TGTGCCAGCAGCCTCGCAGGGAATGGCTACACCTTC. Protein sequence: CASSLAGNGYTF.

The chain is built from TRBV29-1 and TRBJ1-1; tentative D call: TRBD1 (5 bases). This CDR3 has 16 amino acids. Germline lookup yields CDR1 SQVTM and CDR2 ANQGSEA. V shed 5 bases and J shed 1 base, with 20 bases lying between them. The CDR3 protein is CSVPHAKGLTNTEAFF. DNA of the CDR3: TGCAGCGTTCCTCATGCAAAGGGACTTACGAACACTGAAGCTTTCTTT.

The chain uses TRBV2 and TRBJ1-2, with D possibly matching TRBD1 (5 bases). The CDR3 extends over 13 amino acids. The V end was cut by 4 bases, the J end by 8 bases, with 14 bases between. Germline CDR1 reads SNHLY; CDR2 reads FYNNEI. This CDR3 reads CASSGDSPKGYTF. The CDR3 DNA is TGTGCCAGCAGTGGGGACTCTCCGAAGGGCTACACCTTC.

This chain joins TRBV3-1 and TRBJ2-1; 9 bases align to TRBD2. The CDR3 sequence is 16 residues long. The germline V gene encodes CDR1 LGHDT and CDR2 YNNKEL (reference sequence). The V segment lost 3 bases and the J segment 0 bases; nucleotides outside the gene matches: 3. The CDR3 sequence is CASSHTRGGSYNEQFF. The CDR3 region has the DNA TGTGCCAGCAGCCACACGCGGGGGGGCTCCTACAATGAGCAGTTCTTC.

The CDR3 loop is CASSVRDEQFF. In nucleotides, the CDR3 is TGTGCCAGCAGCGTCAGGGATGAGCAGTTCTTC. The chain couples TRBV9 to TRBJ2-1, with D possibly matching TRBD1 (5 bases). The CDR3 length is 11 residues. From germline, CDR1 is SGDLS and CDR2 YYNGEE. The germline V and J ends were trimmed by 2 bases and 8 bases, with 5 bases remaining between them.

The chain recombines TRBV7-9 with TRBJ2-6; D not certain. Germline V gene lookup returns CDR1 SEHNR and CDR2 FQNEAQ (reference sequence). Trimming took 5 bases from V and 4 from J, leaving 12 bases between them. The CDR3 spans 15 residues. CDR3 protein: CASSLDTRGANVLTF. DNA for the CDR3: TGTGCCAGCAGCCTAGACACCCGGGGGGCCAACGTCCTGACTTTC.

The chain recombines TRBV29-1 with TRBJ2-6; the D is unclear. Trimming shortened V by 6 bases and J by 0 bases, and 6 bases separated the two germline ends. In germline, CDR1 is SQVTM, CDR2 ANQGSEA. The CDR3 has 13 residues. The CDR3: CSVVYSGANVLTF. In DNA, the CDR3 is TGCAGCGTGGTGTACTCTGGGGCCAACGTCCTGACTTTC.

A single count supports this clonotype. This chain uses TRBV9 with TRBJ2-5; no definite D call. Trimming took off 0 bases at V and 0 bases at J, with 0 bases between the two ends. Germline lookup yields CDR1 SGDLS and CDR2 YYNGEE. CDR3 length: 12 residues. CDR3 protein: CASSVDQETQYF. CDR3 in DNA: TGTGCCAGCAGCGTAGACCAAGAGACCCAGTACTTC.

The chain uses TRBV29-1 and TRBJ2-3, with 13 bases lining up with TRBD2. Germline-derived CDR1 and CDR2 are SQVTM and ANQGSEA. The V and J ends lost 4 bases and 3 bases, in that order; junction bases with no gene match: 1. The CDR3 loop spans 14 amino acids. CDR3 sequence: CSVVGLAGTDTQYF. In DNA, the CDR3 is TGCAGCGTTGTGGGACTAGCGGGGACAGATACGCAGTATTTT.

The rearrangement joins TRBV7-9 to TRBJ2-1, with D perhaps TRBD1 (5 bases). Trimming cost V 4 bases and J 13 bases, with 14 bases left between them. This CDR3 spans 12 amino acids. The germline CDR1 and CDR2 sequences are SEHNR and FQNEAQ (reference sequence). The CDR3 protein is CASSSNERGQFF. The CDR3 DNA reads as TGTGCCAGCAGCTCTAACGAAAGGGGACAGTTCTTC.

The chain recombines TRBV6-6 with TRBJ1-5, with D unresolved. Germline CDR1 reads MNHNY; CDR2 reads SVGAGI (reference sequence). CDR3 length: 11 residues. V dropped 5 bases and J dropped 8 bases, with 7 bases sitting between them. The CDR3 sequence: CASSPGKPQHF. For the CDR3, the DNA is TGTGCCAGCAGTCCCGGGAAGCCCCAGCATTTT.

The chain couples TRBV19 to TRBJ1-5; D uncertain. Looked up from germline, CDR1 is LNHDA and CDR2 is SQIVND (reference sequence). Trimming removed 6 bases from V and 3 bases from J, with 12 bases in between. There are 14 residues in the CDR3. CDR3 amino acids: CASRAWDTNQPQHF. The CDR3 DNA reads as TGTGCCAGTAGGGCTTGGGATACCAATCAGCCCCAGCATTTT.

CDR3 nucleotide sequence: TGCGCCAGCAGCTTTGGCAGTCCATCCTACGAGCAGTACTTC. It codes for CASSFGSPSYEQYF. This chain uses TRBV5-1 with TRBJ2-7; no firm D call. The V end lost 2 bases, the J end lost 1 base, and 10 bases lay between the germline ends. CDR3 length: 14 amino acids. Germline CDR1 is SGHRS and CDR2 is YFSETQ.

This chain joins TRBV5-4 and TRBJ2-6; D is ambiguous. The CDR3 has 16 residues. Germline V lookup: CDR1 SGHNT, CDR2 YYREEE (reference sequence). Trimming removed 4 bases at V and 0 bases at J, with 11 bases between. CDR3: CASSSRSSSGANVLTF. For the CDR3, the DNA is TGTGCCAGCAGCAGCCGATCAAGCTCTGGGGCCAACGTCCTGACTTTC.

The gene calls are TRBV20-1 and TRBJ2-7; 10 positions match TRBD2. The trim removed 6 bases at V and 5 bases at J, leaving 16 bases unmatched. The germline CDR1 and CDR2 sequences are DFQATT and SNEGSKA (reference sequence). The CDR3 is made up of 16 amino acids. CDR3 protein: CSAPLIAGLANHEQYF. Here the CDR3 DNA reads TGCAGTGCCCCCCTAATAGCGGGACTAGCGAACCACGAGCAGTACTTC.

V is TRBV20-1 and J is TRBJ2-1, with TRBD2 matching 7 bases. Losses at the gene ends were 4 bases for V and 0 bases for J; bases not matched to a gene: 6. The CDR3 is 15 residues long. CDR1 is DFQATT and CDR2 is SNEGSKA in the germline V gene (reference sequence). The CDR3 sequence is CSANPLAGSYNEQFF. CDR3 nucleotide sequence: TGCAGTGCTAACCCGTTAGCGGGCTCCTACAATGAGCAGTTCTTC.